The rows below give T cell receptor beta chains drawn from one sample of a study of blood T cell repertoires in COVID-19. Data came from immunoSEQ multiplex PCR; TCRdb stores just in-frame clones and leaves some out. The sample holds 140,000 to 150,000 clones, around 87% seen once. The source material was peripheral blood. The receptors shown here come from a woman between 45 and 65 years old with active or convalescent COVID-19. Both conserved end residues are part of each CDR3. Each record gives: V gene, clone size, J gene, D gene, CDR3 DNA, CDR3 protein. The D gene is left open where the match is weak. Rows give clone size only sometimes, using once, few, many, or a class for an expanded clone.

>TRBV21-1|NA|TRBJ2-7|NA
TGTGCCAGCAGCTCTTCCACCCCTCGACAGGGGTCAAGGTACGAGCAGTACTTC
CASSSSTPRQGSRYEQYF
>TRBV6-5|NA|TRBJ1-4|NA
TGTGCCAGCAGTTACTCCTTCTATGCAACTAATGAAAAACTGTTTTTT
CASSYSFYATNEKLFF
>TRBV15|once|TRBJ1-3|NA
TGTGCCACCAGCAGAGGGGGGGACTACTCTGGAAACACCATATATTTT
CATSRGGDYSGNTIYF
>TRBV2|NA|TRBJ2-2|TRBD2
TGTGCCAGCAATGGACTAGCGGGAAACACCGGGGAGCTGTTTTTT
CASNGLAGNTGELFF
>TRBV18|NA|TRBJ2-7|NA
TGTGCCAGCTCACTTCTCCAGGGGAGCGAGCAGTACTTC
CASSLLQGSEQYF
>TRBV9|NA|TRBJ1-2|NA
TGTGCCAGCAGCCCAAACGAGGATGGCTACACCTTC
CASSPNEDGYTF
>TRBV19|few|TRBJ2-3|NA
TGTGCCAGTAGCCTTAGGGGGTCCGGATCCTCCACAGATACGCAGTATTTT
CASSLRGSGSSTDTQYF
>TRBV15|NA|TRBJ2-6|NA
TGTGCCACCAGCAGAGGATGGGCGGGGGCCAACGTCCTGACTTTC
CATSRGWAGANVLTF
>TRBV11-1|NA|TRBJ2-6|NA
TGTGCCAGCAGCCTCTCCGGGGCCAACGTCCTGACTTTC
CASSLSGANVLTF
>TRBV5-1|NA|TRBJ2-5|NA
TGCGCCAGCAGCTTGGGCAAGGGGGAGGAGACCCAGTACTTC
CASSLGKGEETQYF
>TRBV29-1|NA|TRBJ2-1|TRBD2
TGCAGCGCCGCGTCCGGGACTAGCAGAAATGAGCAGTTCTTC
CSAASGTSRNEQFF
>TRBV30|NA|TRBJ2-1|TRBD2
TGTGCCTGGAAGTCGGGTAGCGGGGGGACCTACAATGAGCAGTTCTTC
CAWKSGSGGTYNEQFF
>TRBV29-1|NA|TRBJ1-1|NA
TGCAGCGTTGAGAGAGACAGGAGGTTGAACACTGAAGCTTTCTTT
CSVERDRRLNTEAFF
>TRBV6-5|NA|TRBJ1-1|TRBD1
TGTGCCAGCAGTTACTCGAGGGGGCTGAACACTGAAGCTTTCTTT
CASSYSRGLNTEAFF
>TRBV28|NA|TRBJ2-1|TRBD2
TGTGCCAGCAGTTCCGCCGGGACTAGCGGATACAATGAGCAGTTCTTC
CASSSAGTSGYNEQFF
>TRBV9|NA|TRBJ2-2|TRBD1
TGTGCCAGCAGCGTGACAGGGAGTAACACCGGGGAGCTGTTTTTT
CASSVTGSNTGELFF
>TRBV7-3|NA|TRBJ2-2|TRBD2
TGTGCCAGCAGCTCGGGACTAGCGGGAGCGGTCGGGGAGCTGTTTTTT
CASSSGLAGAVGELFF
>TRBV7-9|NA|TRBJ2-3|TRBD1
TGTGCCAGCAGTACACAGGGGGGTAGCACAGATACGCAGTATTTT
CASSTQGGSTDTQYF
>TRBV19|NA|TRBJ1-2|NA
TGTGCCAGTAGTATAGCAGGAGGGAACTATGGCTACACCTTC
CASSIAGGNYGYTF
>TRBV7-8|once|TRBJ2-2|NA
TGTGCCAGCAGCTTAGACGCAGCGAACACCGGGGAGCTGTTTTTT
CASSLDAANTGELFF
>TRBV15|NA|TRBJ1-2|NA
TGTGCCACCAGCAGAGTAGGGAGAAACTATGGCTACACCTTC
CATSRVGRNYGYTF
>TRBV7-2|NA|TRBJ2-2|NA
TGTGCCAGCAGCTTAGTGGCAGCGAACACCGGGGAGCTGTTTTTT
CASSLVAANTGELFF
>TRBV7-8|NA|TRBJ1-1|NA
TGTGCCAGCAGCTTAGACACAAACACTGAAGCTTTCTTT
CASSLDTNTEAFF
>TRBV23-1|NA|TRBJ2-3|TRBD2
TGCGCCAGCAGTCAGTTAGCGGGAGGGCCAGATACGCAGTATTTT
CASSQLAGGPDTQYF
>TRBV21-1|once|TRBJ1-6|NA
TGTGCCAGCAGCAAAGTCCAGCGGGCCCTCCAGAGCCCCCTCCACTTT
CASSKVQRALQSPLHF
>TRBV10-1|NA|TRBJ1-6|NA
TGCGCCAACTACAGGGCCGCAGAGTCACCCCTCCACTTT
CANYRAAESPLHF
>TRBV5-1|NA|TRBJ2-5|TRBD2
TGCGCCAGCAGCTTGGGGTCTAGCGGCGAGACCCAGTACTTC
CASSLGSSGETQYF
>TRBV5-8|NA|TRBJ1-1|NA
TGTGCCAGCAGCGATAGACAGGAGATGAGCACTGAAGCTTTCTTT
CASSDRQEMSTEAFF
>TRBV7-9|NA|TRBJ1-2|NA
TGTGCCAGCAGCGCCGTCGGACAGAGCTATGGCTACACCTTC
CASSAVGQSYGYTF
>TRBV13|NA|TRBJ2-7|NA
TGTGCCAGCAGCTGGGAAGCGGTTAGCTCCTACGAGCAGTACTTC
CASSWEAVSSYEQYF
>TRBV11-3|NA|TRBJ2-3|NA
TGTGCCAGCAGCTTGACGGGGGATACGCAGTATTTT
CASSLTGDTQYF
>TRBV9|NA|TRBJ2-5|NA
TGTGCCAGCAGCGTAGGACTTGCAGAGACCCAGTACTTC
CASSVGLAETQYF
>TRBV5-1|NA|TRBJ2-5|NA
TGCGCCAGCAGCCGCCTTAGCGGTGGGAGAGGGGAGACCCAGTACTTC
CASSRLSGGRGETQYF
>TRBV11-2|NA|TRBJ2-7|TRBD2
TGTGCCAGCAGCTTAGTGCGGGGAGGGCCGGGGGGCTACGAGCAGTACTTC
CASSLVRGGPGGYEQYF
>TRBV6-1|NA|TRBJ2-5|NA
TGTGCCAGCAGTGAATGGGGCGGCGGTTACTTC
CASSEWGGGYF
>TRBV5-6|once|TRBJ2-3|TRBD1
TGTGCCAGCAGCTTGGCCGGGACAGCACAGATAGGGCAGTATTTT
CASSLAGTAQIGQYF
>TRBV4-1|NA|TRBJ2-3|TRBD2
TGCGCCAGCAGCCATAGACTAGCGGACACAGATACGCAGTATTTT
CASSHRLADTDTQYF
>TRBV5-4|NA|TRBJ2-7|NA
TGTGCCAGCAGCCCTACGGCGGGGGCGCGCTCCTACGAGCAGTACTTC
CASSPTAGARSYEQYF
>TRBV7-3|NA|TRBJ1-1|TRBD1
TGTGCCAGCAGCTTAGCCGGGACAGGGAACACTGAAGCTTTCTTT
CASSLAGTGNTEAFF
>TRBV28|once|TRBJ1-3|NA
TGTGCCAGCAGTTTGAGAGTTTTTGGAAACACCATATATTTT
CASSLRVFGNTIYF
>TRBV21-1|NA|TRBJ1-6|NA
TGTGCCAGCAGCACACCCAAGGAGACAGCCTTCTTTAATTCACCCCTCCACTTT
CASSTPKETAFFNSPLHF
>TRBV19|NA|TRBJ2-7|TRBD1
TGTGCCAGCCCGGACAGGGACTCCTACGAGCAGTACTTC
CASPDRDSYEQYF
>TRBV27|NA|TRBJ1-2|TRBD1
TGTGCCAGCAGGCAGCAGGGGGGCTATGGCTACACCTTC
CASRQQGGYGYTF